The source of this T cell receptor beta chain is a study of T cell clonotyping in hematopoietic cell transplantation. With 2 bases removed from V and 1 base from J, the gap between germline ends came to 11 bases. This CDR3 has 15 amino acids. Germline V gene sequence: CDR1 SNHLY, CDR2 FYNNEI. Method: immunoSEQ multiplex PCR; TCRdb's copy keeps in-frame clones and lacks some. The table lists about 27,000 clones, less than 75% of them singletons, with around 6.3% in the top ten. Indicated time point: recipient sample about 28 days before transplant, after cytoreduction. This clone was counted a few times.

The sequencing here drew on peripheral blood mononuclear cells, taken before stem cell transplant. The TCR originated in a man aged 50 to 60 with myelodysplastic syndrome. Some clones in this sample may be carry-over from other donors' samples. The V and J genes are TRBV2 and TRBJ1-1; D uncertain. The chain's CDR3 is CASSEWANGNTEAFF. CDR3 bases: TGTGCCAGCAGTGAATGGGCCAACGGGAACACTGAAGCTTTCTTT.